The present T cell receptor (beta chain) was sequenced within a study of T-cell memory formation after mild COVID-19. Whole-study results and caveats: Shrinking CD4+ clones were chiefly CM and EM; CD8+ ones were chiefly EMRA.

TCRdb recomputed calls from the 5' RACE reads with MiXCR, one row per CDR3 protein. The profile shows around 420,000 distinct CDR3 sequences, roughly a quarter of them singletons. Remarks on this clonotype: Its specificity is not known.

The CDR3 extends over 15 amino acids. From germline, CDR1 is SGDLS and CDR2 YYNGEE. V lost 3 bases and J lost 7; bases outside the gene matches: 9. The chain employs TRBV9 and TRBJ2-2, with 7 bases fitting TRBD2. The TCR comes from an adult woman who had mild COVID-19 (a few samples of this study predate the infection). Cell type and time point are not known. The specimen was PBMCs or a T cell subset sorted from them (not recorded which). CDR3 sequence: CASSERGSGGGELFF. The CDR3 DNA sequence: TGTGCCAGCAGCGAGCGGGGTAGCGGAGGCGGGGAGCTGTTTTTT.